One and the same sample provided the 22 T cell receptor beta chains below, sequenced in a study of shared clonotypes between healthy human individuals. Only in-frame clones appear in the TCRdb table, and some are missing; sequencing was by immunoSEQ multiplex PCR. The sample gives roughly 490,000 clones, roughly 78% of which show up once; 10% to 15% is in the top ten. Sequencing was performed on PBMCs. The receptors stem from a woman in her thirties or forties in good health. Some clones in this sample may be carry-over from other donors' samples.

The chain uses TRBV29-1 and TRBJ1-2; D gene ambiguous. Trimming pared 2 bases from V and 0 bases from J, leaving 10 bases between. Germline V CDR1 and CDR2: SQVTM, ANQGSEA. The CDR3 is made up of 14 amino acids. The CDR3 spells CSVEMASSNYGYTF. Written as DNA, the CDR3 is TGCAGCGTTGAAATGGCGTCCTCTAACTATGGCTACACCTTC.

This clone was seen once. This chain links TRBV18 with TRBJ1-3; TRBD1 aligns across 10 bases. The CDR3 covers 15 residues. Germline loops: CDR1 KGHSH, CDR2 LQKENI. J lost 2 bases, V lost 6 bases, and 4 bases had no gene match. The CDR3 region is CASSPGTGAGNTIYF. CDR3 nucleotide sequence: TGTGCCAGCTCGCCCGGGACAGGGGCTGGAAACACCATATATTTT.

The rearrangement links TRBV5-1 to TRBJ2-7, with TRBD2 matching over 10 bases. CDR3 length: 15 residues. V was pared by 0 bases and J by 3 bases, with 3 bases of the junction left unmatched. Germline V gene data show CDR1 as SGHRS and CDR2 as YFSETQ. The CDR3 nucleotides read TGCGCCAGCAGCTTGGGTAGCGGGAGGTACTACGAGCAGTACTTC. It encodes CASSLGSGRYYEQYF. The variable domain in full, with the rest retrieved from reference TRBV5-1 and TRBJ2-7, is KAGVTQTPRYLIKTRGQQVTLSCSPISGHRSVSWYQQTPGQGLQFLFEYFSETQRNKGNFPGRFSGRQFSNSRSEMNVSTLELGDSALYLCASSLGSGRYYEQYFGPGTRLTVT.

The chain recombines TRBV7-2 with TRBJ2-7; D unresolved. The CDR3 covers 14 residues. Trimming left V 1 base short and J 2 bases short, with 9 bases between. Germline CDR1 and CDR2: SGHTA and FQGNSA. CDR3 sequence reads: CASSLGPGPYEQYF. Written as DNA, the CDR3 is TGTGCCAGCAGCTTAGGTCCCGGCCCCTACGAGCAGTACTTC. Looking up the rest from reference TRBV7-2 and TRBJ2-7 gives the full variable domain: GAGVSQSPSNKVTEKGKDVELRCDPISGHTALYWYRQSLGQGLEFLIYFQGNSAPDKSGLPSDRFSAERTGGSVSTLTIQRTQQEDSAVYLCASSLGPGPYEQYFGPGTRLTVT.

This chain's CDR3 is CASSSPGVWSYTF. The CDR3, as DNA: TGTGCCAGTAGTTCTCCCGGGGTATGGAGCTACACCTTC. V is TRBV19 and J is TRBJ1-2, with unresolved D. Deletions cut 5 bases from V and 9 bases from J, with 16 bases between. Germline CDR1 LNHDA, CDR2 SQIVND (reference sequence). CDR3 length equals 13 residues.

This clone has more than one count but fewer than ten. V and J are TRBV19 and TRBJ2-1; D is uncertain. CDR1 is LNHDA, CDR2 SQIVND, per germline (reference sequence). The V and J ends lost 9 bases and 4 bases respectively, with 7 bases between them. The CDR3 has 11 amino acids. Here the CDR3 reads CASTQYNEQFF. CDR3 nucleotide sequence: TGTGCCAGCACCCAATACAATGAGCAGTTCTTC.

The rearrangement joins TRBV5-6 to TRBJ2-7; D unresolved. Deletions cut 4 bases from V and 11 bases from J, with 16 bases between. This CDR3 contains 12 residues. Looked up from germline, CDR1 is SGHDT and CDR2 is YYEEEE. The CDR3 DNA is TGTGCCAGCAGCCGGACCGGCCCACCGGAGTACTTC. Encoded protein: CASSRTGPPEYF.

For this clone: Being one base from a much bigger clone, this may be a read error. The J gene is TRBJ1-1, the V gene TRBV2; TRBD1 is a possible D gene (5 bases). Trimming removed 5 bases from V and 4 bases from J, with 8 bases in between. This CDR3 is built from 12 residues. CDR1 SNHLY and CDR2 FYNNEI come from the germline V gene. The CDR3 region is CASSFGGTEAFF. The CDR3, as DNA: TGTGCCAGCAGTTTCGGGGGCACTGAAGCTTTCTTT.

The chain carries TRBV4-1 and TRBJ2-7; tentatively, D is TRBD1 (5 bases). CDR1 MGHRA and CDR2 YSYEKL come from the germline V gene. V lost 0 bases to trimming and J lost 6 bases, with 15 bases between them. The CDR3 covers 15 residues. The CDR3 DNA reads as TGCGCCAGCAGCCAAGATCCAGGGCACGCCTTCGAGCAGTACTTC. Its translation is CASSQDPGHAFEQYF.

The chain couples TRBV27 to TRBJ2-3; D may be TRBD2 (5 bases). The CDR3 spans 15 residues. Germline CDR1 and CDR2: MNHEY and SMNVEV (reference sequence). Trimming took off 2 bases at V and 4 bases at J, with 13 bases between the two ends. DNA for the CDR3: TGTGCCAGCAGTTTAGGAGCGGCGGGCGCAGATACGCAGTATTTT. Translating it yields CASSLGAAGADTQYF.

The J gene is TRBJ2-7, the V gene TRBV7-8; D call uncertain. Germline V CDR1 and CDR2: SGHVS, FQNEAQ. Trimming cost V 2 bases and J 6 bases, with 8 bases left between them. CDR3 length equals 12 residues. CDR3 amino acids: CASSLPPFEQYF. The CDR3 DNA follows: TGTGCCAGCAGCTTACCTCCCTTCGAGCAGTACTTC.

V gene TRBV7-8 combines with J gene TRBJ1-2; 10 nucleotides align to TRBD1. After removal of 6 bases from V and 2 bases from J, the junction contained 3 bases not matched to a gene. This CDR3 is 14 amino acids long. Per the germline V gene, CDR1 is SGHVS and CDR2 is FQNEAQ. CDR3 sequence (DNA): TGTGCCAGCAGTCCGGACAGGGGGAACTATGGCTACACCTTC. Translating gives CASSPDRGNYGYTF.

This clone was detected a few times. The chain links TRBV7-2 to TRBJ2-3, with D maybe TRBD2 (5 bases). The V end lost 5 bases, the J end lost 2 bases, and 8 bases lay between the germline ends. The germline V gene has CDR1 SGHTA and CDR2 FQGNSA. The CDR3 length is 13 residues. The chain's CDR3 is CASSREFTDTQYF. The DNA for the CDR3 is TGTGCCAGCAGCAGGGAGTTCACAGATACGCAGTATTTT.

The genes are TRBV7-2 and TRBJ2-7; 7 positions match TRBD1. Germline CDR1 SGHTA, CDR2 FQGNSA. CDR3 size: 15 residues. The trim removed 5 bases at V and 0 bases at J, leaving 7 bases unmatched. CDR3 amino acids: CASSRWTGPSYEQYF. The CDR3 coding sequence is TGTGCCAGCAGCCGATGGACAGGACCCTCCTACGAGCAGTACTTC.

This clone was seen a single time. The chain combines TRBV7-2 with TRBJ2-4; 10 bases are a match to TRBD2. With V trimmed by 1 base and J by 8 bases, 5 bases remained unmatched. The CDR3 contains 15 residues. Germline CDR1 reads SGHTA; CDR2 reads FQGNSA. CDR3: CASSLGLAGAYIQYF. CDR3 coding DNA: TGTGCCAGCAGCTTAGGCCTAGCGGGAGCGTACATTCAGTACTTC.

This sequence joins TRBV2 and TRBJ2-5; D gene unclear. Between the trimmed V and J ends, which lost 7 bases and 2 bases, there was a span of 11 bases. The CDR3 length is 13 residues. Germline CDR1 reads SNHLY; CDR2 reads FYNNEI. The CDR3 sequence: CASIPVVQETQYF. Here the CDR3 DNA reads TGTGCCAGCATTCCGGTCGTACAAGAGACCCAGTACTTC.

The genes are TRBV7-6 and TRBJ2-5, with D tentatively TRBD1 or TRBD2 (5 bases each). The germline V gene has CDR1 SGHVS and CDR2 FNYEAQ. V lost 3 bases, J lost 5 bases, and 7 bases lay in between. The CDR3 spans 12 residues. CDR3 DNA: TGTGCCAGCAGCTTTTGGGGGGAGACCCAGTACTTC. Amino acids: CASSFWGETQYF.

The chain links TRBV15 to TRBJ2-1, with D perhaps given as TRBD1 or TRBD2 (5 bases each). The CDR3 runs to 12 residues. V was clipped by 11 bases and J by 4 bases, with 12 bases between them. Germline V gene sequence: CDR1 LNHNV, CDR2 YYDKDF (reference sequence). CDR3 bases: TGTGCCGGAGGACACGGTTACAATGAGCAGTTCTTC. Amino acid sequence: CAGGHGYNEQFF.

J is TRBJ1-2 and V is TRBV6-1; D perhaps matches TRBD1 (5 bases). The germline V gene encodes CDR1 MNHNS and CDR2 SASEGT. The CDR3 has 13 amino acids. V was cut by 4 bases and J by 3 bases, with 9 bases left in between. The CDR3 region is CASSGQGDYGYTF. The CDR3 nucleotides are TGTGCCAGCAGTGGGCAGGGTGACTATGGCTACACCTTC.

J is TRBJ2-1 and V is TRBV7-9, with no clear D. With 5 bases removed from V and 4 bases from J, the gap between germline ends came to 18 bases. The CDR3 runs 16 residues. CDR1 is SEHNR and CDR2 is FQNEAQ in the germline V gene (reference sequence). The CDR3 region has the DNA TGTGCCAGCAGCCCGACTCCGGTCGTAATATACAATGAGCAGTTCTTC. Encoded protein: CASSPTPVVIYNEQFF.

The rearrangement uses TRBV10-3 and TRBJ2-7; D is perhaps TRBD1 (6 bases). Germline CDR1 and CDR2: ENHRY and SYGVKD. The V gene lost 10 bases and the J gene lost 1 base, with 11 bases spanning the gap. CDR3 size: 12 residues. DNA of the CDR3: TGTGCCACAACAGGGACGTCCTACGAGCAGTACTTC. This sequence encodes CATTGTSYEQYF.

V is TRBV29-1 and J is TRBJ2-3; 8 bases fit TRBD1. The J segment lost 2 bases and the V segment lost 1 base, leaving 8 bases of the junction unmatched. The CDR3 totals 16 residues. CDR1 and CDR2 (germline): SQVTM, ANQGSEA. The CDR3 DNA follows: TGCAGCGTTGAAGCCCCGGCGGGACAGGACACAGATACGCAGTATTTT. Translating gives CSVEAPAGQDTDTQYF.